This is a list of T cell receptor beta chains from one sample in a study of cytomegalovirus exposure and HLA in healthy donors. Profiled with immunoSEQ multiplex PCR; TCRdb holds only in-frame clones, not every one. The sample includes 140,000 or so clones, approximately 81% seen only once; the top ten take about 2.6%. Material: PBMCs. All receptors come from a boy aged 2 to 10 in good health and CMV-seronegative. Both conserved end residues are part of each CDR3. The D gene is left open where the match is weak. Size tells how often a clone was seen (once, few, many) or the class of an expanded clone, and some rows leave it out.

v_gene,abundance,j_gene,d_gene,CDR3nt,CDR3aa
TRBV5-1,.,TRBJ2-5,TRBD1,TGCGCCAGCAGCGGAGGACAGGGGGAGACCCAGTACTTC,CASSGGQGETQYF
TRBV7-2,.,TRBJ2-7,.,TGTGCCAGCAGCCGGCCAGGTCGGTACGAGCAGTACTTC,CASSRPGRYEQYF
TRBV9,.,TRBJ2-3,.,TGTGCCAGCAGCGTCGCGGGACAGACAAGGAAAGATACGCAGTATTTT,CASSVAGQTRKDTQYF
TRBV29-1,.,TRBJ2-5,.,TGCAGCGTTGTTACCAGGGTGATTCAAGAGACCCAGTACTTC,CSVVTRVIQETQYF
TRBV29-1,once,TRBJ1-1,TRBD1,TGCAGCGTTGCAGGGACAGTAAACACTGAAGCTTTCTTT,CSVAGTVNTEAFF
TRBV4-1,.,TRBJ1-6,.,TGCGCCAGCAGCCAACGCAGGGAATCACCCCTCCACTTT,CASSQRRESPLHF
TRBV10-2,.,TRBJ2-7,.,TGCGCCAGCAGTTCCCGAAGACGACAGGGAGGTTCCTACGAGCAGTACTTC,CASSSRRRQGGSYEQYF
TRBV5-4,.,TRBJ2-2,.,TGTGCCAGCAGCTCGCCCATTGAGGCCGGGGAGCTGTTTTTT,CASSSPIEAGELFF
TRBV5-1,.,TRBJ2-3,TRBD1,TGCGCCAGCAGCTTACAGGGGGCCCCCACAGATACGCAGTATTTT,CASSLQGAPTDTQYF
TRBV27,.,TRBJ1-5,.,TGTGCCAGCAGTTTAGGGGCTGCGGCCAATCAGCCCCAGCATTTT,CASSLGAAANQPQHF
TRBV5-1,.,TRBJ2-1,TRBD2,TGCGCCAGCGGAGCGGGAGACTCCTACAATGAGCAGTTCTTC,CASGAGDSYNEQFF
TRBV6-6,.,TRBJ2-7,.,TGTGCCAGCGGGGACACCCCTTCTATCCAGAGGGAGCAGTACTTC,CASGDTPSIQREQYF
TRBV5-6,.,TRBJ2-5,TRBD2,TGTGCCAGCAGTTTCCTCGGCGGGGGAGGAGAGACCCAGTACTTC,CASSFLGGGGETQYF
TRBV4-1,.,TRBJ1-4,.,TGCGCCAGCAGCCAAACACAGGGCGCAACTAATGAAAAACTGTTTTTT,CASSQTQGATNEKLFF
TRBV7-2,.,TRBJ2-2,TRBD1,TGTGCCAGCAGCCAAGGGGGCAACACCGGGGAGCTGTTTTTT,CASSQGGNTGELFF
TRBV18,.,TRBJ2-7,.,TGTGCCAGCTCACCTCAGGGGTACTTTGAGCAGTACTTC,CASSPQGYFEQYF
TRBV11-2,.,TRBJ1-6,.,TGTGCCAGCAGCAGCAGGGGTCGCTATAATTCACCCCTCCACTTT,CASSSRGRYNSPLHF
TRBV6-4,.,TRBJ2-3,TRBD2,TGTGCCAGCAGTGGCGGTGATAGCGGGGGGGCCATAGATACGCAGTATTTT,CASSGGDSGGAIDTQYF
TRBV5-1,.,TRBJ1-5,TRBD1,TGCGCCAGCAGCTCGCCGGGACAGGGGCTGATATGCAATCAGCCCCAGCATTTT,CASSSPGQGLICNQPQHF
TRBV11-2,.,TRBJ1-1,.,TGTGCCACCATCCACGGACAGTCGAACACTGAAGCTTTCTTT,CATIHGQSNTEAFF
TRBV27,once,TRBJ1-6,.,TGTGCCAGCAGTTTCAGACAGGAATGGAATTCACCCCTCCACTTT,CASSFRQEWNSPLHF
TRBV27,.,TRBJ1-3,TRBD1,TGTGCCAGCAGCAGGGGACAGACTGGAAACACCATATATTTT,CASSRGQTGNTIYF
TRBV10-3,.,TRBJ2-7,TRBD2,TGTGCCATCAGTGGGGGACTAGCGGGGGGTCTCCACTACGAGCAGTACTTC,CAISGGLAGGLHYEQYF
TRBV5-3,.,TRBJ1-1,TRBD1,TGTGCCAGAAGCTTGGGGGACAGGGATCCTGAAGCTTTCTTT,CARSLGDRDPEAFF
TRBV29-1,.,TRBJ1-1,.,TGCAGCGTCATCGCTCGGGGGATGAACACTGAAGCTTTCTTT,CSVIARGMNTEAFF
TRBV7-3,.,TRBJ2-4,TRBD1,TGTGCCAGTCGACAGGGACCGGCTCTAGCCAAAAACATTCAGTACTTC,CASRQGPALAKNIQYF
TRBV7-8,.,TRBJ2-7,TRBD1,TGTGCCAGCAGCTTAGTTGGGGGGGACAGGGTTAGCTACGAGCAGTACTTC,CASSLVGGDRVSYEQYF
TRBV25-1,.,TRBJ1-5,.,TGTGCCAGCAGTGCGGGATGGACAGAGCACAATCAGCCCCAGCATTTT,CASSAGWTEHNQPQHF
TRBV9,.,TRBJ2-7,TRBD2,TGTGCCAGCAGCGTAGGGACTAGCGTTAGGAGCTCCTACGAGCAGTACTTC,CASSVGTSVRSSYEQYF
TRBV9,.,TRBJ2-1,TRBD2,TGTGCCAGCAGCCTTGGGGTCGGACTAGCGGGGGGCCCAACCTACAATGAGCAGTTCTTC,CASSLGVGLAGGPTYNEQFF
TRBV6-1,.,TRBJ1-2,.,TGTGCCAGCAGTCACGGGACTAACTATGGCTACACCTTC,CASSHGTNYGYTF
TRBV27,.,TRBJ1-2,.,TGTGCCAGCAGTTTATATCGAATAGACAGGACCTCGGGTGGCTACACCTTC,CASSLYRIDRTSGGYTF
TRBV9,.,TRBJ1-5,.,TGTGCCAGCAGCGTAGGGGGGGGTGGGCCCCAGCATTTT,CASSVGGGGPQHF
TRBV4-1,.,TRBJ2-3,.,TGCGCCAGCAGCCAAGCATCAGGTTCTAGCACAGATACGCAGTATTTT,CASSQASGSSTDTQYF
TRBV9,few,TRBJ2-7,TRBD1,TGTGCCAGCAGTATGACGGACAGGGGCCACGAGCAGTACTTC,CASSMTDRGHEQYF
TRBV30,.,TRBJ1-6,.,TGTGCCTGGAGTATCAGGGTTAAGTCACCCCTCCACTTT,CAWSIRVKSPLHF
TRBV9,.,TRBJ1-2,.,TGTGCCAGCAGCCTTACTCCAGGGGATGGCTACACCTTC,CASSLTPGDGYTF
TRBV7-3,.,TRBJ2-3,TRBD1,TGTGCCAGCAGCTTCTCTGGGACAGGGGGTCTAGTTACGCAGTATTTT,CASSFSGTGGLVTQYF
TRBV5-1,.,TRBJ2-7,TRBD2,TGCGCCAGCAGCCCGGGACTAGCGGGAGAACAGTCGGTCTACGAGCAGTACTTC,CASSPGLAGEQSVYEQYF
TRBV28,.,TRBJ2-5,.,TGTGCCAGCAGTTCCCCGTGGGGGGGGCTCCAAGAGACCCAGTACTTC,CASSSPWGGLQETQYF
TRBV11-3,.,TRBJ2-7,TRBD1,TGTGCCAGCAGCTACCGGGACAGAGACTACGAGCAGTACTTC,CASSYRDRDYEQYF
TRBV19,.,TRBJ1-1,.,TGTGCCAGTAGATCTCCTACCGGAGTCAGTACTGAAGCTTTCTTT,CASRSPTGVSTEAFF
TRBV11-2,.,TRBJ2-1,TRBD2,TGTGCCAGCAGCCCCGACAGGGGGACTAGCGGGAGCTGGAATGAGCAGTTCTTC,CASSPDRGTSGSWNEQFF
TRBV4-2,.,TRBJ2-3,TRBD1,TGTGCCAGCAGCCAAGTTTCAACAGGGGGCACAGATACGCAGTATTTT,CASSQVSTGGTDTQYF
TRBV9,.,TRBJ2-5,TRBD1,TGTGCCAGCAGCGTGAGGACAGGGGGAGAGACCCAGTACTTC,CASSVRTGGETQYF
TRBV5-1,.,TRBJ2-5,TRBD2,TGCGCCAGCAGTTACTTGACTAGCCCGGGCGCGAGAAACGTCGGGGAACAAGAGACCCAGTACTTC,CASSYLTSPGARNVGEQETQYF
TRBV7-2,.,TRBJ1-1,.,TGTGCCAGCAGCTCGACCCCGGGGGGTGAAGCTTTCTTT,CASSSTPGGEAFF
TRBV5-1,.,TRBJ2-3,TRBD2,TGCGCCAGCCTTCCCGTGGGGGAGGGCCTTTGGGGCACAGATACGCAGTATTTT,CASLPVGEGLWGTDTQYF
TRBV2,once,TRBJ1-5,TRBD1,TGTGCCAGCAGCCCCATGACAGGGTCCCTTTTCACCAATCAGCCCCAGCATTTT,CASSPMTGSLFTNQPQHF
TRBV19,.,TRBJ2-5,.,TGTGCCAGTAGTAAAGGGGCAAAAGAGACCCAGTACTTC,CASSKGAKETQYF
TRBV6-4,few,TRBJ2-1,TRBD2,TGTGCCAGCAGTGACGGGACTAGCGGGAATGAGCAGTTCTTC,CASSDGTSGNEQFF
TRBV2,.,TRBJ1-1,.,TGTGCCAGCACATCAGGGAACACTGAAGCTTTCTTT,CASTSGNTEAFF
TRBV5-6,.,TRBJ2-7,.,TGTGCCAGCAGCCCAGAAAACAGGCCATACGAGCAGTACTTC,CASSPENRPYEQYF
TRBV14,.,TRBJ1-3,.,TGTGCCAGCAGCCCCAGGATCTCTGGAAACACCATATATTTT,CASSPRISGNTIYF